This T cell receptor (beta chain) was recovered during a study of metastatic and nonmetastatic thyroid tumors. This clone turned up a few times. All patients reached thyroid surgery having received no treatment beforehand. V gave up 4 bases and J gave up 1 base, with 13 bases separating them. There are 15 residues in the CDR3. Per the germline V gene, CDR1 is MNHEY and CDR2 is SVGAGI. MiXCR reprocessed the PCR reads for TCRdb. The sample includes roughly 6,500 clones, about 29% seen only once; the top ten take 15% to 20%. The clonotype comes from a female donor with papillary thyroid cancer or a benign thyroid nodule (not recorded which). Some clones in this sample may be carry-over from other donors' samples. The rearrangement links TRBV6-5 to TRBJ2-5, with no clear D. The material sequenced was adjacent normal tissue. The CDR3 nucleotides are TGTGCCAGCAGTTCGGACCGAAGGTTCCAAGAGACCCAGTACTTC. Amino acids: CASSSDRRFQETQYF.